Sequencing of this T cell receptor beta chain was carried out in a study of regulatory T cells in long-lasting Graves disease. Combining iRepertoire HTBI primers with Arm-PCR of CDR3 regions, the authors built TCR beta libraries. MiXCR was run by TCRdb on the multiplex PCR reads, yielding one entry per CDR3 protein. The table records about 340,000 distinct CDR3 sequences, 15% to 20% of them present only once. Time point noted: persistent/refractory GD, antithyroid drugs over 5 years with positive TRAb. From PBMCs, RNA was extracted and then used to make the TCR library. Study-wide findings and caveats: Persistent Graves' patients showed reduced TCR diversity versus newly diagnosed patients.

This clonotype has a count of ten or more. The antigen remains undetermined. The input for sequencing was peripheral blood mononuclear cells (PBMCs), taken when the disease was refractory, from a patient treated with antithyroid drugs. The receptor comes from a female donor with Graves disease.

The CDR3 here is CSALTGAQGYTF. The CDR3 DNA follows: TGCAGTGCTTTGACAGGCGCCCAAGGCTACACCTTC. The chain employs TRBV20-1 and TRBJ1-2, with D possibly TRBD1 on 6 matching bases. The CDR3 is made up of 12 amino acids. Per the germline V gene, CDR1 is DFQATT and CDR2 is SNEGSKA (reference sequence). V lost 5 bases and J lost 8, with 15 bases in between.